The 15 T cell receptor beta chains reported below all come from one sample, sequenced in a study of lymphopenia after photon versus proton radiotherapy. Sequencing used immunoSEQ multiplex PCR; TCRdb keeps in-frame clones, though not all of them. The sample holds approximately 30,000 clones; around 81% are singletons and the top ten take around a third. The sequencing here drew on peripheral blood, taken from a patient treated with photon-based radiotherapy. Receptors were obtained from a man aged 50 or older with gastric cancer.

In this sample, this clone turned up once. The chain carries TRBV7-2 and TRBJ1-2; TRBD1 aligns across 11 bases. The V segment lost 5 bases and the J segment 7 bases; nucleotides outside the gene matches: 3. The CDR3 extends over 13 amino acids. Germline V gives CDR1 SGHTA, CDR2 FQGNSA. The CDR3 sequence is CASSRGQGVGYTF. The DNA for the CDR3 is TGTGCCAGCAGCCGGGGACAGGGGGTTGGCTACACCTTC.

This clone was recorded only once. The chain is built from TRBV5-8 and TRBJ1-6; unclear D gene. V shed 4 bases and J shed 0 bases, with 8 bases lying between them. The V gene's germline CDR1 is SGHTS and CDR2 YDEGEE. The CDR3 sequence is 15 residues long. The CDR3 loop reads CASSRGSSYNSPLHF. DNA of the CDR3: TGTGCCAGCAGCCGTGGGAGCTCCTATAATTCACCCCTCCACTTT.

The genes are TRBV25-1 and TRBJ2-5; D not resolved. CDR3 length equals 12 residues. The V and J ends lost 6 bases and 4 bases respectively, with 9 bases between them. Germline loops: CDR1 MGHDK, CDR2 SYGVNS. CDR3 nucleotide sequence: TGTGCCAGCAGCGCCCCCCGAGAGACCCAGTACTTC. This sequence encodes CASSAPRETQYF.

The table lists this clone with a count of one. This sequence joins TRBV5-4 and TRBJ1-3; the D gene is possibly TRBD1 (5 bases). In germline, CDR1 is SGHNT, CDR2 YYREEE (reference sequence). Trimming shortened V by 0 bases and J by 0 bases, and 10 bases separated the two germline ends. The CDR3 contains 16 residues. Here the CDR3 DNA reads TGTGCCAGCAGCTTGGGGGGCCCTAGCTCTGGAAACACCATATATTTT. This translates into CASSLGGPSSGNTIYF.

V and J are TRBV5-1 and TRBJ1-4; 9 positions agree with TRBD1. The V and J ends lost 5 bases and 8 bases, in that order; junction bases with no gene match: 7. The CDR3 is made up of 14 amino acids. Germline V gene sequence: CDR1 SGHRS, CDR2 YFSETQ. DNA for the CDR3: TGCGCCAGCAGGACCGGGACAGGGAGGGAAAAACTGTTTTTT. Encoded protein: CASRTGTGREKLFF.

V and J are TRBV11-2 and TRBJ2-1, with D perhaps matching TRBD1 (6 bases). V lost 2 bases and J 12 bases, leaving 14 bases between the germline ends. The germline V gene has CDR1 SGHAT and CDR2 FQNNGV. The length of the CDR3 is 13 residues. In DNA form, the CDR3 reads TGTGCCAGCAGCTTAACACGGGACAAACGGCAGTTCTTC. It encodes CASSLTRDKRQFF.

CDR3 region: CASSLISGETQYF. CDR3 nucleotide sequence: TGTGCCAGCAGCTTAATTAGCGGGGAGACCCAGTACTTC. The chain combines TRBV5-6 with TRBJ2-5; TRBD2 matches at 7 bases. V was pared by 2 bases and J by 5 bases, with 3 bases of the junction left unmatched. The V gene's germline CDR1 is SGHDT and CDR2 YYEEEE. CDR3 length: 13 residues.

The chain has TRBV5-6 and TRBJ2-2; TRBD1 agrees at 7 bases. Germline-derived CDR1 and CDR2 are SGHDT and YYEEEE. CDR3 length: 15 amino acids. The V segment lost 4 bases and the J segment 4 bases; nucleotides outside the gene matches: 7. CDR3 coding DNA: TGTGCCAGCAGCATTACAGGGGTGGTCACCGGGGAGCTGTTTTTT. Residues: CASSITGVVTGELFF.

The V call is TRBV27, the J call TRBJ1-2; 7 bases fit TRBD1. Looked up from germline, CDR1 is MNHEY and CDR2 is SMNVEV (reference sequence). The CDR3 sequence is 14 residues long. Unmatched junction bases numbered 10, after V lost 4 bases and J lost 8 bases. The CDR3, as DNA: TGTGCCAGCAGTTCAAGACAGGGTGGGGAAGGCTACACCTTC. Translation gives CASSSRQGGEGYTF.

The chain links TRBV2 to TRBJ1-1; D ambiguous. V lost 6 bases to trimming and J lost 9 bases, with 11 bases between them. This CDR3 is 11 amino acids long. Germline-derived CDR1 and CDR2 are SNHLY and FYNNEI. Here the CDR3 DNA reads TGTGCCAGCAGAGGACGGATTCAAGCTTTCTTT. Its protein is CASRGRIQAFF.

This chain links TRBV18 with TRBJ2-5; 9 positions match TRBD1. The V segment lost 3 bases and the J segment 6 bases; nucleotides outside the gene matches: 2. This CDR3 spans 13 amino acids. Germline assignment: CDR1 KGHSH and CDR2 LQKENI. CDR3 nucleotide sequence: TGTGCCAGCTCACCGGGACAGGGACAGACCCAGTACTTC. It encodes CASSPGQGQTQYF. The full variable domain, with the rest looked up from reference TRBV18 and TRBJ2-5, is NAGVMQNPRHLVRRRGQEARLRCSPMKGHSHVYWYRQLPEEGLKFMVYLQKENIIDESGMPKERFSAEFPKEGPSILRIQQVVRGDSAAYFCASSPGQGQTQYFGPGTRLLVL.

The rearrangement joins TRBV5-1 to TRBJ2-1; TRBD2 might be the D (5 bases). In germline, CDR1 is SGHRS, CDR2 YFSETQ. The CDR3 consists of 16 residues. V was cut by 3 bases and J by 6 bases, with 19 bases left in between. The CDR3: CASSSRATTATNEQFF. DNA for the CDR3: TGCGCCAGCAGCTCGAGGGCCACAACAGCGACCAATGAGCAGTTCTTC.

The rearrangement joins TRBV19 to TRBJ1-5; no clear D. This CDR3 is built from 13 residues. V was cut by 4 bases and J by 7 bases, with 11 bases left in between. Germline CDR1 reads LNHDA; CDR2 reads SQIVND (reference sequence). This CDR3 is CASSSMKGQPQHF. In nucleotides, the CDR3 is TGTGCCAGTAGTAGCATGAAGGGACAGCCCCAGCATTTT.

By share, this clone ranks as large. The chain combines TRBV6-6 with TRBJ2-5; 15 bases match TRBD2. V trimming: 8 bases; J trimming: 1 base; junction bases outside the gene matches: 2. The CDR3 spans 15 residues. In germline, CDR1 is MNHNY, CDR2 SVGAGI (reference sequence). Here the CDR3 DNA reads TGTGCCAGCGGGACTAGCGGGGGGCCCCAAGAGACCCAGTACTTC. Its translation: CASGTSGGPQETQYF.

The rearrangement joins TRBV10-3 to TRBJ2-7; TRBD1 is a possible D gene (5 bases). V was trimmed by 6 bases and J by 4 bases, leaving 13 bases between them. The CDR3 runs to 13 residues. In germline, CDR1 is ENHRY, CDR2 SYGVKD. The CDR3 here is CAIRGSDSYEQYV. CDR3 nucleotide sequence: TGTGCCATCAGGGGGTCCGACAGTTACGAGCAGTACGTC.